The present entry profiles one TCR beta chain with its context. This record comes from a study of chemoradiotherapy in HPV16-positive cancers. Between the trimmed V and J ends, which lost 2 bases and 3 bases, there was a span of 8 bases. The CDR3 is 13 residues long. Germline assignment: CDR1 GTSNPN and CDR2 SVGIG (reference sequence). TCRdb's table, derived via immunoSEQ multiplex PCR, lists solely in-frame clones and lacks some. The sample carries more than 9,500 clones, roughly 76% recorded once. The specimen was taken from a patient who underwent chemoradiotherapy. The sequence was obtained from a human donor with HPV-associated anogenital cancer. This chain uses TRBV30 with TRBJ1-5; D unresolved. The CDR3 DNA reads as TGTGCCTGGAGTAGTAGGGTCAATCAGCCCCAGCATTTT. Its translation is CAWSSRVNQPQHF.